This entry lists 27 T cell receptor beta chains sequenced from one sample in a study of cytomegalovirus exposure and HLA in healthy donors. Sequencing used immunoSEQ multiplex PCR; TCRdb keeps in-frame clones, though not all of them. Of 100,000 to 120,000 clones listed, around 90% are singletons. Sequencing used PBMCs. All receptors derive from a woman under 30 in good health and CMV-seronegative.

CDR3 in amino acids: CASRDWTSGNTIYF. The DNA for the CDR3 is TGTGCCAGTAGGGACTGGACCTCTGGAAACACCATATATTTT. The chain uses TRBV19 and TRBJ1-3; unclear D gene. The CDR3 contains 14 residues. Germline V gene sequence: CDR1 LNHDA, CDR2 SQIVND (reference sequence). Between the trimmed V and J ends, which lost 6 bases and 0 bases, there was a span of 9 bases.

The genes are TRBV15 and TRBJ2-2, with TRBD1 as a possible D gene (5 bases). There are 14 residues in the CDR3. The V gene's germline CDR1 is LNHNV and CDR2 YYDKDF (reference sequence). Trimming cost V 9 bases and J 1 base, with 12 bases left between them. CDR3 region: CATSRTKNTGELFF. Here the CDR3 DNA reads TGTGCCACTTCACGGACAAAGAACACCGGGGAGCTGTTTTTT.

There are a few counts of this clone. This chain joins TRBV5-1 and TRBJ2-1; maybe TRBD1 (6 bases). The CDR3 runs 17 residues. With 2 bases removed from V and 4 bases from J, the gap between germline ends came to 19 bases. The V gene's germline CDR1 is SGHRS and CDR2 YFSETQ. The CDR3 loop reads CASSFTGTRGVYNEQFF. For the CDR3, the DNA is TGCGCCAGCAGCTTTACCGGGACAAGGGGCGTGTACAATGAGCAGTTCTTC.

The CDR3, as DNA: TGTGCCTGGAGCGGTCTGGACGAGCAGTACTTC. This gives the protein CAWSGLDEQYF. The chain recombines TRBV30 with TRBJ2-7; D call uncertain. Deletions cut 3 bases from V and 5 bases from J, with 8 bases between. CDR1 and CDR2 from the germline V gene are GTSNPN and SVGIG (reference sequence). This CDR3 comprises 11 residues.

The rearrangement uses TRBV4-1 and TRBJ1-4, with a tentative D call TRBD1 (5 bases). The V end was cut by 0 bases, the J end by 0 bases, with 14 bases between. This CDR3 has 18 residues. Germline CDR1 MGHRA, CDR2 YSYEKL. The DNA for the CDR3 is TGCGCCAGCAGCCAAGATGTTCGGGGGATTCCAACTAATGAAAAACTGTTTTTT. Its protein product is CASSQDVRGIPTNEKLFF.

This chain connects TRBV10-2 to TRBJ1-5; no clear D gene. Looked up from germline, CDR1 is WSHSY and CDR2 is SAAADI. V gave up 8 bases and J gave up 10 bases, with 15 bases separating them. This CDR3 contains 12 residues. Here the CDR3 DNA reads TGCGCCAGCGGCACCCTCATCATCCCCCAGCATTTT. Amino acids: CASGTLIIPQHF.

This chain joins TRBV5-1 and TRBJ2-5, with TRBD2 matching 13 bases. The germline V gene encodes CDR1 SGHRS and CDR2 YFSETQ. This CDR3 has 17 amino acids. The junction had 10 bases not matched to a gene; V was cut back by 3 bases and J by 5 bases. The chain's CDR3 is CASSSGLAGDGWETQYF. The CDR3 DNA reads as TGCGCCAGCAGCTCTGGACTAGCGGGGGACGGGTGGGAGACCCAGTACTTC.

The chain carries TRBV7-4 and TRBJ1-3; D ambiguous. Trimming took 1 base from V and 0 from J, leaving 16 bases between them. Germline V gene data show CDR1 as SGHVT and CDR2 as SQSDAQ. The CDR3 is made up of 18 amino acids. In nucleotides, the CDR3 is TGTGCCAGCAGCTTAGAATGGGTCAGGTTAAGCTCTGGAAACACCATATATTTT. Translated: CASSLEWVRLSSGNTIYF.

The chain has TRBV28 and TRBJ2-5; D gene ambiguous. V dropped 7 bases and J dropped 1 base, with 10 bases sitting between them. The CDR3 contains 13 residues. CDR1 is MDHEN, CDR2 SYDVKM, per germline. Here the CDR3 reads CASTPQVQETQYF. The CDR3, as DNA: TGTGCCAGCACCCCCCAGGTCCAAGAGACCCAGTACTTC.

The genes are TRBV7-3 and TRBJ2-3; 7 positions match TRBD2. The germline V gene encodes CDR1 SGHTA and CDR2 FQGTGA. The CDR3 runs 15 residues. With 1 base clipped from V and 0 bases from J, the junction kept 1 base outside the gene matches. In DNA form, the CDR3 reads TGTGCCAGCAGCTTAAACGGGGGGAGCACAGATACGCAGTATTTT. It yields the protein CASSLNGGSTDTQYF.

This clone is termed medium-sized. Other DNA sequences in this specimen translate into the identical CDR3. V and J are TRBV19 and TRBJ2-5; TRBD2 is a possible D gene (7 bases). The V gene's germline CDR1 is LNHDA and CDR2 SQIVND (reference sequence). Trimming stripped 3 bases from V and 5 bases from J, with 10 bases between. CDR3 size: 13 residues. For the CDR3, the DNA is TGTGCCAGTAGTATCGGGGGGCGCGAGACCCAGTACTTC. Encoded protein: CASSIGGRETQYF.

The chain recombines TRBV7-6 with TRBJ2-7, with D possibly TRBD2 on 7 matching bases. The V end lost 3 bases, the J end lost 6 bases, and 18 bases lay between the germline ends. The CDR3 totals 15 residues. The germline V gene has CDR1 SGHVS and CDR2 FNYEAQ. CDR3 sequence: CASSLTQGTGGEQYF. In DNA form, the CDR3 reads TGTGCCAGCAGCTTGACGCAGGGGACGGGGGGCGAGCAGTACTTC.

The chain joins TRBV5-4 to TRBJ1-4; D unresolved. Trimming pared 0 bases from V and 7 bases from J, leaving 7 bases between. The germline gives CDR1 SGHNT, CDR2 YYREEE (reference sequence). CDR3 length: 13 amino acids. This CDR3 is CASSLVTGEKLFF. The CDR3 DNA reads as TGTGCCAGCAGCTTGGTTACTGGTGAAAAACTGTTTTTT.

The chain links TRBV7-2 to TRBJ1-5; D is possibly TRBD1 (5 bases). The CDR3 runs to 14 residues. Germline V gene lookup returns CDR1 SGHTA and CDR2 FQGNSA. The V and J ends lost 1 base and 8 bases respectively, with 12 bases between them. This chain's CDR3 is CASSLEAGRKPQHF. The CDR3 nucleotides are TGTGCCAGCAGCTTAGAAGCGGGGCGCAAGCCCCAGCATTTT. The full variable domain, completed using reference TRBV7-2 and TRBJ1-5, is GAGVSQSPSNKVTEKGKDVELRCDPISGHTALYWYRQSLGQGLEFLIYFQGNSAPDKSGLPSDRFSAERTGGSVSTLTIQRTQQEDSAVYLCASSLEAGRKPQHFGDGTRLSIL.

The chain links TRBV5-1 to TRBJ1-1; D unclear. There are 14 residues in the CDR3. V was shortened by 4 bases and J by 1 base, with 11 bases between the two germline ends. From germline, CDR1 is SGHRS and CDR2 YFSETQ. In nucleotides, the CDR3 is TGCGCCAGCAGCACCAGCGAAGAGAACACTGAAGCTTTCTTT. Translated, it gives CASSTSEENTEAFF.

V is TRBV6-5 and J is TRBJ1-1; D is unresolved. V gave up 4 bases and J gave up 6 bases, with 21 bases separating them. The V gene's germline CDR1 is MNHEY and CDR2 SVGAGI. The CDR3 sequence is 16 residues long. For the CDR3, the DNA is TGTGCCAGCAGTTCCCTATCGGGCGGGCGTTGGTCTGAAGCTTTCTTT. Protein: CASSSLSGGRWSEAFF.

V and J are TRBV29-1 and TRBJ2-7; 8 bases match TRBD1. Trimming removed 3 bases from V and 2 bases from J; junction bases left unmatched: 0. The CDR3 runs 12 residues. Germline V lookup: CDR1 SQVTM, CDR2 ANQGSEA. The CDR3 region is CSVEDRAYEQYF. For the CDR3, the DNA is TGCAGCGTTGAGGACAGGGCCTACGAGCAGTACTTC.

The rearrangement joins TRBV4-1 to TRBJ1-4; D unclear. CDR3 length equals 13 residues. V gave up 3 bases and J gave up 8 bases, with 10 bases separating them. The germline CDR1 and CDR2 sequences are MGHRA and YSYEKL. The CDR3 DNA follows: TGCGCCAGCAGCCAGGCGTGGAGGGAAAAACTGTTTTTT. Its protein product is CASSQAWREKLFF.

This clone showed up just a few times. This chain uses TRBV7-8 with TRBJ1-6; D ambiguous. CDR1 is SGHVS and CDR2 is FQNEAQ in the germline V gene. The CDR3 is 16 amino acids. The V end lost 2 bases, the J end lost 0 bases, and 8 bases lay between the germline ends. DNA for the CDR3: TGTGCCAGCAGCTTATGGGCAAGCTCCTATAATTCACCCCTCCACTTT. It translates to CASSLWASSYNSPLHF.

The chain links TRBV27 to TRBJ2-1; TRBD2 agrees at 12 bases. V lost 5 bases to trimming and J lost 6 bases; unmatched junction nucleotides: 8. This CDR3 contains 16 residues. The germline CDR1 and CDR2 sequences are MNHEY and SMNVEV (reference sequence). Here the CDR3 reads CASSPAGGLAGNEQFF. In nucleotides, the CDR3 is TGTGCCAGCAGTCCCGCAGGGGGACTAGCGGGCAATGAGCAGTTCTTC.

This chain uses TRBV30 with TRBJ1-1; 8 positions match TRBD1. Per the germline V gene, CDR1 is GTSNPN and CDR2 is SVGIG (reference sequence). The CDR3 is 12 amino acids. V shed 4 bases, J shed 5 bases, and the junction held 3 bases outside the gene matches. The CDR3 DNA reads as TGTGCCTGGACGGACAGGGAAACTGAAGCTTTCTTT. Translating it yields CAWTDRETEAFF.

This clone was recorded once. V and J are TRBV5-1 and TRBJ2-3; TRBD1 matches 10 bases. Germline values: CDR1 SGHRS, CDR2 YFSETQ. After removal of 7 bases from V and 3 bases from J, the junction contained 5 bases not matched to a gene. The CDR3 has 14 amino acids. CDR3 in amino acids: CASFLDRGTDTQYF. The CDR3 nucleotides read TGCGCCAGCTTCCTGGACAGGGGGACAGATACGCAGTATTTT. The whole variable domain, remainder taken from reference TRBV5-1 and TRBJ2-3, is KAGVTQTPRYLIKTRGQQVTLSCSPISGHRSVSWYQQTPGQGLQFLFEYFSETQRNKGNFPGRFSGRQFSNSRSEMNVSTLELGDSALYLCASFLDRGTDTQYFGPGTRLTVL.

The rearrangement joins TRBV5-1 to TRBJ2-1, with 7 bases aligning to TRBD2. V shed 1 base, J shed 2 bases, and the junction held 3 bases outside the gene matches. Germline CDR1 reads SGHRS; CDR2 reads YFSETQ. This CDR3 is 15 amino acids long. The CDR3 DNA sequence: TGCGCCAGCAGCTTGCTAGGACTAGCCTACAATGAGCAGTTCTTC. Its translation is CASSLLGLAYNEQFF. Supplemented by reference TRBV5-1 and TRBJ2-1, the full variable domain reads KAGVTQTPRYLIKTRGQQVTLSCSPISGHRSVSWYQQTPGQGLQFLFEYFSETQRNKGNFPGRFSGRQFSNSRSEMNVSTLELGDSALYLCASSLLGLAYNEQFFGPGTRLTVL.

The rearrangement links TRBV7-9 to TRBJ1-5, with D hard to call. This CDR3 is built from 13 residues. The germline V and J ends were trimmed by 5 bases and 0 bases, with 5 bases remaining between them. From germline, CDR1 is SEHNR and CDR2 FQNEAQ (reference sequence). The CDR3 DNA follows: TGTGCCAGCAGCGAGAATAGCAATCAGCCCCAGCATTTT. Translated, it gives CASSENSNQPQHF.

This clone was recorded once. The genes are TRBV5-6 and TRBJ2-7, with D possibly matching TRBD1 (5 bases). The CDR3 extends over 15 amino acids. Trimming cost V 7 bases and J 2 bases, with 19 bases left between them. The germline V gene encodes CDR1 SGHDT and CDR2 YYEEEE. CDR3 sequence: CASAVIGESTYEQYF. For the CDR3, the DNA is TGTGCCAGCGCTGTAATAGGGGAAAGTACCTACGAGCAGTACTTC.

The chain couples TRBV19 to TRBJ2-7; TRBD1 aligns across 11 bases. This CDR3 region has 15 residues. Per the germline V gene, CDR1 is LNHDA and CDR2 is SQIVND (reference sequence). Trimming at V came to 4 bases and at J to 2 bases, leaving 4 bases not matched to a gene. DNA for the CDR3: TGTGCCAGTAGTACGGGACAGGGGGGCGCCTACGAGCAGTACTTC. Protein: CASSTGQGGAYEQYF.

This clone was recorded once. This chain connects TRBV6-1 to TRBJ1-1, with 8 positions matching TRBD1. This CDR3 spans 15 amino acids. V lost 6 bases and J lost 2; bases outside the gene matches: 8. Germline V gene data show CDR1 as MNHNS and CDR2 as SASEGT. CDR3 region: CASRVDRVGNTEAFF. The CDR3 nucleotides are TGTGCCAGCAGGGTGGACAGGGTAGGAAACACTGAAGCTTTCTTT.